These 17 T cell receptor beta chains were sequenced from one sample in a study of CD8 T cells in Susac syndrome. Random-hexamer reverse transcription was applied to roughly 0.5 to 1 ug RNA. TCRdb passed the immunoSEQ multiplex PCR reads through MiXCR, listing each CDR3 protein once. The table has under 150,000 distinct CDR3 sequences, around 94% seen once. What was sequenced was CD4+ T cells from PBMCs. The source of these receptors is a human donor with multiple sclerosis.

The V and J genes are TRBV7-2 and TRBJ2-7, with TRBD1 matching over 8 bases. With 5 bases clipped from V and 7 bases from J, the junction kept 7 bases outside the gene matches. Germline-derived CDR1 and CDR2 are SGHTA and FQGNSA. The CDR3 contains 13 residues. The CDR3 loop is CASSRTGQREQYF. The CDR3 DNA reads TGTGCCAGCAGCCGGACAGGGCAGAGGGAGCAGTACTTC.

This chain connects TRBV2 to TRBJ1-1; D is perhaps TRBD1 (5 bases). This CDR3 is built from 14 residues. Germline V gene data show CDR1 as SNHLY and CDR2 as FYNNEI. V lost 3 bases and J 4 bases, leaving 12 bases between the germline ends. The CDR3 DNA reads as TGTGCCAGCAGTGAGGGGCAGGGATCCACTGAAGCTTTCTTT. It codes for CASSEGQGSTEAFF.

The chain employs TRBV30 and TRBJ2-1; the D gene is possibly TRBD2 (5 bases). Germline lookup yields CDR1 GTSNPN and CDR2 SVGIG (reference sequence). V lost 0 bases, J lost 6 bases, and 9 bases lay in between. The CDR3 is 13 residues long. As DNA, the CDR3 is TGTGCCTGGAGTGTACGGAGGTCCAATGAGCAGTTCTTC. This codes for CAWSVRRSNEQFF. Based on the CDR3 plus reference TRBV30 and TRBJ2-1, the full variable domain is SQTIHQWPATLVQPVGSPLSLECTVEGTSNPNLYWYRQAAGRGLQLLFYSVGIGQISSEVPQNLSASRPQDRQFILSSKKLLLSDSGFYLCAWSVRRSNEQFFGPGTRLTVL.

The chain combines TRBV20-1 with TRBJ1-2, with a tentative D call TRBD1 (5 bases). This CDR3 is built from 13 residues. Trimming pared 6 bases from V and 2 bases from J, leaving 13 bases between. Per the germline V gene, CDR1 is DFQATT and CDR2 is SNEGSKA (reference sequence). Here the CDR3 reads CSAQGPINYGYTF. The DNA for the CDR3 is TGCAGTGCCCAGGGACCTATCAACTATGGCTACACCTTC.

This clonotype was seen just once. The chain joins TRBV5-6 to TRBJ2-7; possibly TRBD1 or TRBD2 for D (5 bases each). This CDR3 contains 15 residues. The V end lost 0 bases, the J end lost 1 base, and 11 bases lay between the germline ends. CDR1 and CDR2 (germline): SGHDT, YYEEEE. The CDR3, as DNA: TGTGCCAGCAGCTTGGGTCAGGGAGTATCCTACGAGCAGTACTTC. Translation gives CASSLGQGVSYEQYF.

The genes are TRBV5-1 and TRBJ2-7; unclear D gene. V lost 0 bases and J lost 4, with 8 bases in between. Germline assignment: CDR1 SGHRS and CDR2 YFSETQ. CDR3 length equals 13 residues. CDR3 bases: TGCGCCAGCAGCTTGGAAATCACATACGAGCAGTACTTC. This translates into CASSLEITYEQYF.

The V and J genes are TRBV6-1 and TRBJ2-3, with TRBD1 matching 7 bases. The germline CDR1 and CDR2 sequences are MNHNS and SASEGT. The V and J ends lost 5 bases and 1 base, in that order; junction bases with no gene match: 12. The CDR3 is 17 amino acids. The CDR3 coding sequence is TGTGCCAGCAGTCCCCATAGACAGGGCAGCGGCACAGATACGCAGTATTTT. Amino acids: CASSPHRQGSGTDTQYF.

The rearrangement uses TRBV6-2 or TRBV6-3 and TRBJ1-1; 7 nucleotides align to TRBD1. The CDR3 totals 14 residues. Looked up from germline, CDR1 is MNHEY and CDR2 is SVGEGT. J was trimmed by 5 bases and V by 2 bases; bases with no gene match: 5. The CDR3 coding sequence is TGTGCCAGCAGTTACAACGGCAGGGGGACTGAAGCTTTCTTT. It translates to CASSYNGRGTEAFF.

The chain employs TRBV20-1 and TRBJ2-7; 10 bases map to TRBD1. The CDR3 has 13 amino acids. Germline assignment: CDR1 DFQATT and CDR2 SNEGSKA (reference sequence). V shed 6 bases and J 3 bases; nucleotides not matched to a gene: 5. CDR3 amino acids: CSARGTGDYEQYF. CDR3 coding DNA: TGCAGTGCAAGGGGGACAGGGGACTACGAGCAGTACTTC.

This clonotype was seen just once. This chain joins TRBV5-4 and TRBJ1-3; a weak D match, TRBD1 (5 bases). CDR1 SGHNT and CDR2 YYREEE come from the germline V gene (reference sequence). The CDR3 has 13 amino acids. In DNA, the CDR3 is TGTGCGTCACAGGCGGGGACTGGAAACACCATATATTTT. It codes for CASQAGTGNTIYF.

J is TRBJ2-5 and V is TRBV7-2, with D tentatively TRBD1 (5 bases). Germline V gene data show CDR1 as SGHTA and CDR2 as FQGNSA. This CDR3 contains 14 residues. With 5 bases removed from V and 2 bases from J, the gap between germline ends came to 12 bases. The CDR3 DNA reads as TGTGCCAGCAGCCAGGACATCCCACAAGAGACCCAGTACTTC. It yields the protein CASSQDIPQETQYF. Based on the CDR3 plus reference TRBV7-2 and TRBJ2-5, the full variable domain is GAGVSQSPSNKVTEKGKDVELRCDPISGHTALYWYRQSLGQGLEFLIYFQGNSAPDKSGLPSDRFSAERTGGSVSTLTIQRTQQEDSAVYLCASSQDIPQETQYFGPGTRLLVL.

The genes are TRBV5-8 and TRBJ1-6; D perhaps matches TRBD1 (6 bases). The V end was cut by 0 bases, the J end by 7 bases, with 11 bases between. The CDR3 has 15 amino acids. Germline-derived CDR1 and CDR2 are SGHTS and YDEGEE. DNA for the CDR3: TGTGCCAGCAGCTTGGTACAGGGTTTCAATTCACCCCTCCACTTT. Its protein product is CASSLVQGFNSPLHF.

The CDR3 sequence is CASSLFYGYTF. The CDR3 coding sequence is TGTGCCAGCAGTCTCTTCTATGGCTACACCTTC. J is TRBJ1-2 and V is TRBV6-2 or TRBV6-3; unclear D gene. Trimming left V 5 bases short and J 4 bases short, with 5 bases between. This CDR3 has 11 residues. CDR1 and CDR2 from the germline V gene are MNHEY and SVGEGT.

This clonotype was counted a single time. The chain recombines TRBV12-3 or TRBV12-4 with TRBJ2-1; the match to TRBD1 covers 8 bases. V lost 7 bases to trimming and J lost 7 bases; unmatched junction nucleotides: 12. This CDR3 contains 15 residues. The CDR3 loop is CASTKETGVLNEQFF. CDR3 sequence (DNA): TGTGCCAGCACCAAGGAGACAGGGGTTTTGAATGAGCAGTTCTTC.

The chain has TRBV2 and TRBJ2-3; no reliable D call. In germline, CDR1 is SNHLY, CDR2 FYNNEI. The V and J ends lost 7 bases and 6 bases respectively, with 8 bases between them. CDR3 length equals 11 residues. The CDR3 sequence: CASTSYDTQYF. Here the CDR3 DNA reads TGTGCCAGCACCTCTTATGATACGCAGTATTTT.

The V call is TRBV30, the J call TRBJ2-1; TRBD2 might be the D (5 bases). CDR3 size: 14 residues. V lost 4 bases and J 7 bases, leaving 17 bases between the germline ends. Germline V gene data show CDR1 as GTSNPN and CDR2 as SVGIG (reference sequence). The CDR3 DNA is TGTGCCTGGACTTCGGCGGGCCTCGGGAATGAGCAGTTCTTC. Protein product: CAWTSAGLGNEQFF. Full variable domain (remainder filled in from reference TRBV30 and TRBJ2-1): SQTIHQWPATLVQPVGSPLSLECTVEGTSNPNLYWYRQAAGRGLQLLFYSVGIGQISSEVPQNLSASRPQDRQFILSSKKLLLSDSGFYLCAWTSAGLGNEQFFGPGTRLTVL.

V and J are TRBV9 and TRBJ1-5; D perhaps matches TRBD1 (5 bases). The CDR3 has 15 amino acids. Germline CDR1 reads SGDLS; CDR2 reads YYNGEE. The V end was cut by 3 bases, the J end by 4 bases, with 14 bases between. The CDR3 nucleotides are TGTGCCAGCAGCGGGGGACCGGGGAGGAATCAGCCCCAGCATTTT. This translates into CASSGGPGRNQPQHF. Drawing the rest from reference TRBV9 and TRBJ1-5, the complete variable domain is DSGVTQTPKHLITATGQRVTLRCSPRSGDLSVYWYQQSLDQGLQFLIQYYNGEERAKGNILERFSAQQFPDLHSELNLSSLELGDSALYFCASSGGPGRNQPQHFGDGTRLSIL.